Below are 5 T cell receptor beta chains sequenced from a single sample in a study of PD-1 blockade in classical Hodgkin lymphoma. Relapse was seen in all patients after autologous stem cell transplantation, and brentuximab vedotin exposure was variable. Purified CD4+ T cells were obtained from thawed PBMCs through magnetic negative selection. Using immunoSEQ multiplex PCR, the repertoire was profiled, and TCRdb retains in-frame clones only, with some absent. The sample consists of 30,000 to 40,000 clones, 90% of them appearing once. The source was CD4+ T cells from blood, collected at baseline. The source is a human donor with classical Hodgkin lymphoma.

CDR3: CASSLDREGSGELFF. In DNA, the CDR3 is TGCGCCAGCAGCTTGGACAGGGAAGGCTCCGGGGAGCTGTTTTTT. The chain joins TRBV5-1 to TRBJ2-2, with D perhaps matching TRBD1 (6 bases). Trimming took off 0 bases at V and 6 bases at J, with 12 bases between the two ends. Per germline, CDR1 SGHRS and CDR2 YFSETQ. The CDR3 runs to 15 residues.

Here the CDR3 DNA reads TGTGCCAGCAGCTTGGTACAGGGGGGCGGCTACACCTTC. Translated, it gives CASSLVQGGGYTF. The genes are TRBV5-4 and TRBJ1-2, with 8 bases lining up with TRBD1. Germline V gene data show CDR1 as SGHNT and CDR2 as YYREEE (reference sequence). The CDR3 runs to 13 residues. V was clipped by 0 bases and J by 8 bases; unmatched bases: 3. Full variable domain (missing parts from reference TRBV5-4 and TRBJ1-2): ETGVTQSPTHLIKTRGQQVTLRCSSQSGHNTVSWYQQALGQGPQFIFQYYREEENGRGNFPPRFSGLQFPNYSSELNVNALELDDSALYLCASSLVQGGGYTFGSGTRLTVV.

The chain has TRBV28 and TRBJ2-1, with 15 bases that match TRBD2. There are 17 residues in the CDR3. The ends lost 11 bases at V and 0 bases at J; junction bases unmatched: 8. Germline CDR1 is MDHEN and CDR2 is SYDVKM. For the CDR3, the DNA is TGTGCCCGGACCGGGACTAGCGGGGGGAGCTCCTACAATGAGCAGTTCTTC. This encodes CARTGTSGGSSYNEQFF. The variable domain in full, with the rest retrieved from reference TRBV28 and TRBJ2-1, is DVKVTQSSRYLVKRTGEKVFLECVQDMDHENMFWYRQDPGLGLRLIYFSYDVKMKEKGDIPEGYSVSREKKERFSLILESASTNQTSMYLCARTGTSGGSSYNEQFFGPGTRLTVL.

The J gene is TRBJ2-7, the V gene TRBV30, with D possibly TRBD1 on 6 matching bases. Deletions cut 3 bases from V and 5 bases from J, with 11 bases between. CDR3 size: 12 residues. Germline values: CDR1 GTSNPN, CDR2 SVGIG (reference sequence). The chain's CDR3 is CAWRQGPNEQYF. DNA for the CDR3: TGTGCCTGGAGGCAGGGGCCCAACGAGCAGTACTTC. Drawing the rest from reference TRBV30 and TRBJ2-7, the complete variable domain is SQTIHQWPATLVQPVGSPLSLECTVEGTSNPNLYWYRQAAGRGLQLLFYSVGIGQISSEVPQNLSASRPQDRQFILSSKKLLLSDSGFYLCAWRQGPNEQYFGPGTRLTVT.

The genes are TRBV18 and TRBJ2-7; no clear D. The CDR3 loop spans 14 amino acids. The V end was cut by 2 bases, the J end by 2 bases, with 10 bases between. The germline V gene encodes CDR1 KGHSH and CDR2 LQKENI. The CDR3 region has the DNA TGTGCCAGCTCACCAGGGGTACAAACCTACGAGCAGTACTTC. Its protein product is CASSPGVQTYEQYF.